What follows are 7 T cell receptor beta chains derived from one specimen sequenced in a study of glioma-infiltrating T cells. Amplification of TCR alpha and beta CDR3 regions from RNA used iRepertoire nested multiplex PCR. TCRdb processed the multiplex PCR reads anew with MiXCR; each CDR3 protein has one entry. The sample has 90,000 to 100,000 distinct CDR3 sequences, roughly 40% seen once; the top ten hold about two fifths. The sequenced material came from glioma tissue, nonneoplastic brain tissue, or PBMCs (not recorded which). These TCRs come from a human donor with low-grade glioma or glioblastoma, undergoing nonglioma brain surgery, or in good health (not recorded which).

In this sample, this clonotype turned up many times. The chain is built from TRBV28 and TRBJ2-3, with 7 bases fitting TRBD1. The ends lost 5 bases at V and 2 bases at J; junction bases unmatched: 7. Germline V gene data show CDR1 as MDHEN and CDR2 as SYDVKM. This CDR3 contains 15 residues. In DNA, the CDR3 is TGTGCCAGCAGTCGAAGACAGGGATTCACAGATACGCAGTATTTT. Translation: CASSRRQGFTDTQYF.

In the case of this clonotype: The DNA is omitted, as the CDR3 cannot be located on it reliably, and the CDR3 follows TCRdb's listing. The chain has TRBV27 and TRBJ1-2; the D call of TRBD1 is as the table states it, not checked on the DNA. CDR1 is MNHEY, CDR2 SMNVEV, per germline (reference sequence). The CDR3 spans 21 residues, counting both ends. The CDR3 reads CASSFYICSARDKDSRYGYTF.

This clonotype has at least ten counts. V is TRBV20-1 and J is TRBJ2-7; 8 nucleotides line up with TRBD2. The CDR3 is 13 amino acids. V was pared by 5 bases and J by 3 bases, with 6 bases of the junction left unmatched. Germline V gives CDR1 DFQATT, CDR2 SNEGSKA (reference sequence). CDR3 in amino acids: CSAFKRENYEQYF. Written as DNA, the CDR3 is TGCAGTGCTTTTAAGCGGGAGAACTACGAGCAGTACTTC.

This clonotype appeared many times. The CDR3 region has the DNA TGTGCCAGTAGTGGAGGCCGGCTTGGGGAGACCCAGTACTTC. It translates to CASSGGRLGETQYF. This chain links TRBV19 with TRBJ2-5, with D perhaps matching TRBD2 (5 bases). The germline V gene has CDR1 LNHDA and CDR2 SQIVND (reference sequence). This CDR3 is built from 14 residues. The V end was cut by 5 bases, the J end by 5 bases, with 15 bases between.

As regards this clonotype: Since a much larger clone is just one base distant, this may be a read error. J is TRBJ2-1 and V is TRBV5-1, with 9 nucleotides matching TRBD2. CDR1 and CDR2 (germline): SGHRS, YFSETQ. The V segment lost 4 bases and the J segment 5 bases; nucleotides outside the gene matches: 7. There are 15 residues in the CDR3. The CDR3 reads CASSPPSGAHNEQFF. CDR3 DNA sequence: TGCGCCAGCAGCCCGCCTAGCGGGGCCCACAATGAGCAGTTCTTC. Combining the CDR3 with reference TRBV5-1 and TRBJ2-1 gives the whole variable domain KAGVTQTPRYLIKTRGQQVTLSCSPISGHRSVSWYQQTPGQGLQFLFEYFSETQRNKGNFPGRFSGRQFSNSRSEMNVSTLELGDSALYLCASSPPSGAHNEQFFGPGTRLTVL.

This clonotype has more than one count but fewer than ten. The CDR3 reads CASSLDLGQGSYNEQFF. CDR3 coding DNA: TGTGCCAGCAGCTTGGATCTAGGACAGGGGTCCTACAATGAGCAGTTCTTC. The chain joins TRBV5-4 to TRBJ2-1; 9 bases map to TRBD1. This CDR3 is built from 17 residues. CDR1 SGHNT and CDR2 YYREEE come from the germline V gene (reference sequence). V dropped 0 bases and J dropped 1; count of bases not matched to a gene: 5.

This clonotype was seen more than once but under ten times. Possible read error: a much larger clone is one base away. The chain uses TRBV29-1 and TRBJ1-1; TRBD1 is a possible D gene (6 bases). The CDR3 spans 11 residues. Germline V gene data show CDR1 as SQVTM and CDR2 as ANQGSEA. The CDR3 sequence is CSVGRDIPASF. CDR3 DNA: TGCAGCGTTGGGAGGGACATCCCAGCTTCCTTT.